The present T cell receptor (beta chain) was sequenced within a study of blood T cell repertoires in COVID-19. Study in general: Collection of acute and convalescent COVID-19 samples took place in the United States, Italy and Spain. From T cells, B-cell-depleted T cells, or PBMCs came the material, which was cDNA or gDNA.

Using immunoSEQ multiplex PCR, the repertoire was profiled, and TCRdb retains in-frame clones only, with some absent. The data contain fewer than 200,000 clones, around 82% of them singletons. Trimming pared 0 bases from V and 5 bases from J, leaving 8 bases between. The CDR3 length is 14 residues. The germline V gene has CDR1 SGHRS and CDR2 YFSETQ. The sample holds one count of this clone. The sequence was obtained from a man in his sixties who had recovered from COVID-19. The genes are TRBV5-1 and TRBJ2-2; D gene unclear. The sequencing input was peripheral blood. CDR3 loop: CASSLAAVTGELFF. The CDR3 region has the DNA TGCGCCAGCAGCTTGGCCGCGGTAACCGGGGAGCTGTTTTTT.